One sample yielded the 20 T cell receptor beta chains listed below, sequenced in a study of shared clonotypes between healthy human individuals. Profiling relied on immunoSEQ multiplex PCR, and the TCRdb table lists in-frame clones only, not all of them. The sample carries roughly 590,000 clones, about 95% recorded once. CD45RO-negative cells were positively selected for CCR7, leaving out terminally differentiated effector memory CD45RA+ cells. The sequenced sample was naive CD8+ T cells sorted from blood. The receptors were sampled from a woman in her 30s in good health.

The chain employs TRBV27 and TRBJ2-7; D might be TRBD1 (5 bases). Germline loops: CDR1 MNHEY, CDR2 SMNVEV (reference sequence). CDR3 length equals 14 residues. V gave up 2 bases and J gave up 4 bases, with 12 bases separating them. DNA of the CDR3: TGTGCCAGCAGTTTAGGAAGCGACAGTTACGAGCAGTACTTC. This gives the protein CASSLGSDSYEQYF.

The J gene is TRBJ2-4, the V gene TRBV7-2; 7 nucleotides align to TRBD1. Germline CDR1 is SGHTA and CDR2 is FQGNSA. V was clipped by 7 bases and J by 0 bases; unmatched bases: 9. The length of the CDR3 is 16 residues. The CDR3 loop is CASTGTEALAKNIQYF. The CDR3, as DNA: TGTGCCAGCACCGGGACAGAAGCACTAGCCAAAAACATTCAGTACTTC.

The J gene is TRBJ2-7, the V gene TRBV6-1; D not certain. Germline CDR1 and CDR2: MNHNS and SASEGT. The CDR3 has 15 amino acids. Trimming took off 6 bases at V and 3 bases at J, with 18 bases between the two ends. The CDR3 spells CASSDRRVPSYEQYF. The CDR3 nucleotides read TGTGCCAGCAGCGATAGACGGGTCCCCAGCTACGAGCAGTACTTC.

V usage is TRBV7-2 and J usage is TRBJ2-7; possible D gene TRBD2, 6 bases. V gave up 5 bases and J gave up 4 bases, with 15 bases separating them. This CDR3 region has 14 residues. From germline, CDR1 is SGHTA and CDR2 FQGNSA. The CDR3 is CASSPTTSAYEQYF. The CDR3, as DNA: TGTGCCAGCAGCCCGACGACTAGTGCGTACGAGCAGTACTTC. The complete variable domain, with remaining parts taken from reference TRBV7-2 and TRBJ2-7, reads GAGVSQSPSNKVTEKGKDVELRCDPISGHTALYWYRQSLGQGLEFLIYFQGNSAPDKSGLPSDRFSAERTGGSVSTLTIQRTQQEDSAVYLCASSPTTSAYEQYFGPGTRLTVT.

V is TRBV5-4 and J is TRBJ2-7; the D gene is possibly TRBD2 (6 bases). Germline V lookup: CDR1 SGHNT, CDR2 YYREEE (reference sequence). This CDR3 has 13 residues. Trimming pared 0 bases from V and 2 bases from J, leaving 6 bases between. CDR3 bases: TGTGCCAGCAGCTTGGGGACTACCTACGAGCAGTACTTC. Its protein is CASSLGTTYEQYF.

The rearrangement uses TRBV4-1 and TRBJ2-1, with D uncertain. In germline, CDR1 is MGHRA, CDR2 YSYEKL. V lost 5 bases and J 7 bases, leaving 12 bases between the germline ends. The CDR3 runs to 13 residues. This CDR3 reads CASSFHLNNEQFF. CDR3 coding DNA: TGCGCCAGCAGCTTCCACTTAAATAATGAGCAGTTCTTC.

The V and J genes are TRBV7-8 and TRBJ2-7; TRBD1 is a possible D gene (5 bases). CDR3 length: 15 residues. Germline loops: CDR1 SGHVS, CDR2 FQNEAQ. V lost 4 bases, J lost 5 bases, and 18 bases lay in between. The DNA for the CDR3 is TGTGCCAGCAGCTCCACCGGCAGGGTGAGAAACGAGCAGTACTTC. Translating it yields CASSSTGRVRNEQYF.

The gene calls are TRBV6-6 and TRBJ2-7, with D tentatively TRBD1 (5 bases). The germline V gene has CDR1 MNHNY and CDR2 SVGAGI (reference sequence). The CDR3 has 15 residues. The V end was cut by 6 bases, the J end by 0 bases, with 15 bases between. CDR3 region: CASRVGVASSYEQYF. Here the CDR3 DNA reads TGTGCCAGCAGAGTAGGGGTTGCGAGCTCCTACGAGCAGTACTTC.

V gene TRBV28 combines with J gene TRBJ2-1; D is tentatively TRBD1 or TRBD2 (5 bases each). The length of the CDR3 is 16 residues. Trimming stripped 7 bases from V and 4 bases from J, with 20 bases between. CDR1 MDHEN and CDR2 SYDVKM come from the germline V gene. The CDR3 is CASINFDGTDYNEQFF. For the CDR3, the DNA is TGTGCCAGCATAAACTTCGACGGGACGGATTACAATGAGCAGTTCTTC.

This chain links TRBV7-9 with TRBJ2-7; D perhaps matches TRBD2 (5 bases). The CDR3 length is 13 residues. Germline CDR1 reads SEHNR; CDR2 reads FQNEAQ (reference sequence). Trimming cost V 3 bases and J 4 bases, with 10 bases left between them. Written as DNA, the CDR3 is TGTGCCAGCAGCTTCGGAGGAGAGTACGAGCAGTACTTC. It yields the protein CASSFGGEYEQYF.

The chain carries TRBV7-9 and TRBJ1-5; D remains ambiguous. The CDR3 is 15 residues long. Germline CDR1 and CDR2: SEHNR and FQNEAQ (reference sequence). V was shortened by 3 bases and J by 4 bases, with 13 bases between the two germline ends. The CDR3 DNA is TGTGCCAGCAGCTTGGCCTTCGGGGAAAATCAGCCCCAGCATTTT. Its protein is CASSLAFGENQPQHF.

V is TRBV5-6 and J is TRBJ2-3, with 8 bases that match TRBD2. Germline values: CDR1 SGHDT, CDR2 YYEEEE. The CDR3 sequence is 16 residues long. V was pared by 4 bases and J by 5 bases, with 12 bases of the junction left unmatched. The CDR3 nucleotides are TGTGCCAGCAGCGTCGTTACAGCGGGAGATGGAGATACGCAGTATTTT. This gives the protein CASSVVTAGDGDTQYF.

CDR3: CASSWTGTNYGYTF. In DNA form, the CDR3 reads TGTGCCAGCAGTTGGACAGGGACTAACTATGGCTACACCTTC. The V gene is TRBV14, the J gene TRBJ1-2; 8 bases align to TRBD1. Germline V gives CDR1 SGHDN, CDR2 FVKESK. The CDR3 runs 14 residues. V was clipped by 6 bases and J by 0 bases; unmatched bases: 3.

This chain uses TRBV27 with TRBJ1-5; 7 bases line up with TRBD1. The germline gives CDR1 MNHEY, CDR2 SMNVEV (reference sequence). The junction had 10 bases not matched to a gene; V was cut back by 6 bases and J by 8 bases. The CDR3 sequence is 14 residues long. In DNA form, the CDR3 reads TGTGCCAGCAGCCTCACCGGGACAGTGAAGCCCCAGCATTTT. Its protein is CASSLTGTVKPQHF.

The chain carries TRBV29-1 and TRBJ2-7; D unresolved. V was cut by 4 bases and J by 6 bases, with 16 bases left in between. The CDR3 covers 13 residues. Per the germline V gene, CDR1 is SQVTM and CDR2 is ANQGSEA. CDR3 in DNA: TGCAGCGTTGTGGATACACCCACGGGCGAGCAGTACTTC. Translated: CSVVDTPTGEQYF.

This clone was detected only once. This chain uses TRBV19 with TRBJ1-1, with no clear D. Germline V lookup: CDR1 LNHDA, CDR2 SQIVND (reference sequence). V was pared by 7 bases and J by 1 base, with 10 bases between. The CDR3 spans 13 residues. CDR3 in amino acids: CASNGRTNTEAFF. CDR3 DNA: TGTGCCAGTAACGGCAGAACGAACACTGAAGCTTTCTTT.

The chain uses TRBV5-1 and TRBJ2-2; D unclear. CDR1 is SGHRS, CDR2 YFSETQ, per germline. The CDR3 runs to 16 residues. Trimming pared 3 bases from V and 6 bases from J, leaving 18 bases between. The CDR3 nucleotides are TGCGCCAGCAGCTCCCACCCCTGGGCCCGTCCCGGGGAGCTGTTTTTT. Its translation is CASSSHPWARPGELFF.

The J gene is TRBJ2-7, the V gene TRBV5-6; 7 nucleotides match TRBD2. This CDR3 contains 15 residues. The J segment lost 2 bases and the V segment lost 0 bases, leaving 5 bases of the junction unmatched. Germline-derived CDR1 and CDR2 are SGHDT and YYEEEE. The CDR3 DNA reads TGTGCCAGCAGCTTGGGGTATAGCGGGCCCTACGAGCAGTACTTC. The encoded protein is CASSLGYSGPYEQYF.

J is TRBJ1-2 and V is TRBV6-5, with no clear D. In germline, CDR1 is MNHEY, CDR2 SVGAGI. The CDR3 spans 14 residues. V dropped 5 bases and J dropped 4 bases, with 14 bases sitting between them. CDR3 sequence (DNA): TGTGCCAGCAGTATCAGCGAAGAAGCCTATGGCTACACCTTC. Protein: CASSISEEAYGYTF.

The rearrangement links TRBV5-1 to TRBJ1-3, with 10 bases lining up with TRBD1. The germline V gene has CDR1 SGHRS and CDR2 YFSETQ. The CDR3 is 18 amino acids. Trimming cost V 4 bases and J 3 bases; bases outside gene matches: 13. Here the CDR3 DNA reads TGCGCCAGCAGCCGTACGAGTGGACAGGGGGGTTTTGGAAACACCATATATTTT. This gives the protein CASSRTSGQGGFGNTIYF. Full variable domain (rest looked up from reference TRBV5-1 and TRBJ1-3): KAGVTQTPRYLIKTRGQQVTLSCSPISGHRSVSWYQQTPGQGLQFLFEYFSETQRNKGNFPGRFSGRQFSNSRSEMNVSTLELGDSALYLCASSRTSGQGGFGNTIYFGEGSWLTVV.